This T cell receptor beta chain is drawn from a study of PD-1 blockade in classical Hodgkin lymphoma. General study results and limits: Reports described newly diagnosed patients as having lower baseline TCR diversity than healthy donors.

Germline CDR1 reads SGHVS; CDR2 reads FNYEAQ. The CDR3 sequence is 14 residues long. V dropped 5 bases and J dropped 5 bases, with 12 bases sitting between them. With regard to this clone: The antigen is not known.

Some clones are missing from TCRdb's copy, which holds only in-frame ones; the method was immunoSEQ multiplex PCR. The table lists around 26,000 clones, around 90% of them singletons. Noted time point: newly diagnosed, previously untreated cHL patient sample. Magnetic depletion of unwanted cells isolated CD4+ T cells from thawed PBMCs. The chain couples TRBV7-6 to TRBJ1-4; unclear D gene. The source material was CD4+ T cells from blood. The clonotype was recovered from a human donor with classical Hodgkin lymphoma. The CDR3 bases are TGTGCCAGCAGCGACGACCCGCAGAATGAAAAACTGTTTTTT. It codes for CASSDDPQNEKLFF.